Each of the 21 T cell receptor beta chains below was sequenced from the same sample in a study of T cells in women clearing cervical HPV infection. The repertoire was sequenced with immunoSEQ multiplex PCR; TCRdb's copy has only in-frame clones and lacks some. Recorded for this sample: about 39,000 clones. What was sequenced was blood buffy coat. These receptors were collected from a woman between 18 and 69 years old with a cervical HPV16 infection that either progressed to CIN3+ or cleared (not recorded which).

In the case of this clone: The CDR3 goes on 3 residues after the read ends, and that part is filled in from the germline J gene. The rearrangement joins TRBV7-9 to TRBJ1-2; possibly TRBD1 for D (6 bases). Per germline, CDR1 SEHNR and CDR2 FQNEAQ (reference sequence). CDR3 size: 15 residues. The CDR3 here is CASSSLAGATYDYTF. The sequenced part of the CDR3 DNA is TGTGCCAGCAGCTCCTTAGCGGGGGCTACCTACGAC.

To note about this clone: The read halts 3 residues ahead of the CDR3 end, with the missing end drawn from the germline J gene. V gene TRBV19 combines with J gene TRBJ2-1; weak D call: TRBD1 (5 bases). Trimming cost V 5 bases and J 7 bases, with 15 bases left between them. The germline V gene has CDR1 LNHDA and CDR2 SQIVND (reference sequence). This CDR3 comprises 14 residues. The CDR3 sequence: CASSAPLQGNEQFF. Incomplete CDR3 DNA: TGTGCCAGTAGTGCCCCCCTCCAGGGTAATGAG.

Worth noting for this clone: The sequenced fragment ends 3 residues before the CDR3 boundary, so the rest is inferred from the germline J gene. The chain uses TRBV6-1 and TRBJ2-7, with TRBD1 identical over 10 bases. The CDR3 length is 14 residues. From germline, CDR1 is MNHNS and CDR2 SASEGT. The trim removed 3 bases at V and 5 bases at J, leaving 4 bases unmatched. The covered CDR3 bases are TGTGCCAGCAGTGACTGGGACAGGGGAAACGAG. Residues: CASSDWDRGNE. The full CDR3 sequence reads CASSDWDRGNEQYF.

As regards this clone: The read finishes 3 residues shy of the CDR3 end, and the germline J gene is used to complete it. The chain couples TRBV7-2 to TRBJ1-2; 7 bases match TRBD1. Germline V gives CDR1 SGHTA, CDR2 FQGNSA. This CDR3 spans 13 amino acids. This CDR3 reads CASSLGQGHDYTF. Incomplete CDR3 DNA: TGTGCCAGCAGCTTAGGACAGGGTCACGAC.

Points on this clone: The read stops 3 residues short of the end of the CDR3; the missing end is completed from the germline J gene. The chain is built from TRBV7-9 and TRBJ2-4; 11 nucleotides line up with TRBD1. Germline V lookup: CDR1 SEHNR, CDR2 FQNEAQ (reference sequence). This CDR3 contains 14 residues. CDR3 DNA, as far as it was read: TGTGCCAGCAGCTGGGGACAGGGGGATAATGGT. As protein: CASSWGQGDNG. The complete CDR3 reads CASSWGQGDNGQYF.

Details on this clone: The CDR3 end is not reached by the read, which stops 3 residues before it; the germline J gene fills it in. The chain recombines TRBV7-2 with TRBJ2-2; D perhaps matches TRBD1 (5 bases). Germline CDR1 is SGHTA and CDR2 is FQGNSA. The CDR3 is made up of 15 amino acids. The V end was cut by 8 bases, the J end by 6 bases, with 19 bases between. CDR3 sequence reads: CASRVGAGSAGELFF. The sequenced part of the CDR3 DNA is TGTGCCAGCCGCGTAGGGGCAGGGTCGGCCGGGGAG. Combining the CDR3 with reference TRBV7-2 and TRBJ2-2 gives the whole variable domain GAGVSQSPSNKVTEKGKDVELRCDPISGHTALYWYRQSLGQGLEFLIYFQGNSAPDKSGLPSDRFSAERTGGSVSTLTIQRTQQEDSAVYLCASRVGAGSAGELFFGEGSRLTVL.

With regard to this clone: The read ends 3 residues shy of where the CDR3 ends; the end is completed using the germline J gene. J is TRBJ2-3 and V is TRBV6-2 or TRBV6-3, with D perhaps TRBD1 (6 bases). Germline-derived CDR1 and CDR2 are MNHEY and SVGEGT. The CDR3 runs to 14 residues. The sequenced CDR3 bases are TGTGCCAGCAGTTACCAGGGGCAGGTGGCGGCG. This codes for CASSYQGQVAA. In full, the CDR3 reads CASSYQGQVAAQYF.

Regarding this clone: The read finishes 3 residues shy of the CDR3 end, and the germline J gene is used to complete it. The chain couples TRBV7-8 to TRBJ1-1, with TRBD1 matching 7 bases. The V and J ends lost 4 bases and 5 bases, in that order; junction bases with no gene match: 10. Germline V CDR1 and CDR2: SGHVS, FQNEAQ. The CDR3 has 15 amino acids. The CDR3 region is CASSSRTGGGTEAFF. CDR3 DNA, as far as it was read: TGTGCCAGCAGCTCTAGGACAGGTGGGGGAACTGAA.

Remarks on this clone: Read data end 3 residues before the CDR3 end; the end is taken from the germline J gene. This sequence joins TRBV7-2 and TRBJ2-1; 8 nucleotides line up with TRBD1. The CDR3 has 15 residues. The germline V gene encodes CDR1 SGHTA and CDR2 FQGNSA. V lost 5 bases to trimming and J lost 4 bases; unmatched junction nucleotides: 7. The sequenced part of the CDR3 DNA is TGTGCCAGCAGCCCTCCGGGACAGGTTTACAATGAG. Residues: CASSPPGQVYNE. The whole CDR3 sequence is CASSPPGQVYNEQFF.

To note about this clone: The read ends 3 residues early relative to the CDR3; the germline J gene fills the gap. The rearrangement joins TRBV19 to TRBJ2-6, with D maybe TRBD2 (6 bases). Trimming left V 2 bases short and J 0 bases short, with 14 bases between. CDR1 LNHDA and CDR2 SQIVND come from the germline V gene (reference sequence). CDR3 length: 18 amino acids. The CDR3 spells CASSIRWAGNSGANVLTF. The CDR3 DNA, read in part, is TGTGCCAGTAGTATAAGGTGGGCGGGGAACTCTGGGGCCAACGTC.

To note about this clone: The read gets to within 3 residues of the CDR3 end, and the germline J gene fills in the rest. At the DNA level, this CDR3 is encoded by other sequences in the same sample as well. This chain joins TRBV14 and TRBJ1-3; no clear D gene. CDR3 length equals 16 residues. The germline gives CDR1 SGHDN, CDR2 FVKESK. V was clipped by 0 bases and J by 0 bases, with 9 bases between them. Incomplete CDR3 DNA: TGTGCCAGCAGCCAAGATAGCCGGTTCTCTGGAAACACC. As protein: CASSQDSRFSGNT. The full-length CDR3 reads as CASSQDSRFSGNTIYF.

As for this clone: The sequenced fragment ends 3 residues before the CDR3 boundary, so the rest is inferred from the germline J gene. The chain has TRBV20-1 and TRBJ2-3; D gene unclear. The V end was cut by 5 bases, the J end by 8 bases, with 14 bases between. CDR1 and CDR2 (germline): DFQATT, SNEGSKA (reference sequence). The CDR3 is made up of 12 amino acids. The CDR3 sequence: CSAPLLSGTQYF. The sequenced part of the CDR3 DNA is TGCAGTGCTCCGCTACTGAGTGGTACG.

On this clone itself: The read ends 3 residues early relative to the CDR3; the germline J gene fills the gap. The rearrangement uses TRBV20-1 and TRBJ2-1; D may be TRBD2 (6 bases). The CDR3 length is 12 residues. The germline CDR1 and CDR2 sequences are DFQATT and SNEGSKA (reference sequence). Trimming shortened V by 1 base and J by 7 bases, and 8 bases separated the two germline ends. The CDR3 protein is CSARVAGNEQFF. Partial CDR3 DNA: TGCAGTGCTAGAGTTGCGGGGAATGAG.

A remark on this clone: The CDR3 end falls 3 residues outside the read, so it is completed with the germline J gene. The chain recombines TRBV13 with TRBJ1-4; 7 nucleotides match TRBD1. The CDR3 sequence is 14 residues long. Germline assignment: CDR1 PRHDT and CDR2 FYEKMQ (reference sequence). Incomplete CDR3 DNA: TGTGCCAGCAGCCGAGGGGGCGAGAATTCACCA. As protein: CASSRGGENSP. The complete CDR3 protein is CASSRGGENSPLFF.

Turning to this clone: The read terminates 3 residues ahead of where the CDR3 ends, so the germline J gene completes it. This same CDR3 is encoded by further DNA sequences in the sample. The chain joins TRBV7-6 to TRBJ1-3; D not resolved. Trimming left V 1 base short and J 1 base short, with 8 bases between. CDR1 is SGHVS and CDR2 is FNYEAQ in the germline V gene. This CDR3 has 15 amino acids. CDR3 protein: CASSLVAGSGNTIYF. The sequenced part of the CDR3 DNA is TGTGCCAGCAGCTTAGTGGCGGGATCTGGAAACACC.

Comment on this clone: Read sequence stops 3 residues before the CDR3 end, and the germline J gene provides the missing end. The chain has TRBV30 and TRBJ2-3, with TRBD2 identical over 16 bases. Looked up from germline, CDR1 is GTSNPN and CDR2 is SVGIG (reference sequence). The CDR3 runs to 18 residues. The trim removed 5 bases at V and 0 bases at J, leaving 8 bases unmatched. CDR3 amino acids: CAWGRLGLAGGSTDTQYF. The part of the CDR3 DNA that was read is TGTGCCTGGGGCCGGTTGGGACTAGCGGGAGGGAGCACAGATACG.

CDR3 bases read: TGTGCCAGCACCTCCCGGCTAGGTGGAGATACG. Encoded protein: CASTSRLGGDT. The whole CDR3 is CASTSRLGGDTAFF. The chain joins TRBV6-2 or TRBV6-3 to TRBJ1-1; no clear D gene. The CDR3 end falls 3 residues outside the read, so it is completed with the germline J gene. CDR3 size: 14 residues. Germline values: CDR1 MNHEY, CDR2 SVGEGT.

Turning to this clone: The observed sequence ends 3 residues before the CDR3 terminus, with the missing tail filled in from the germline J gene. This chain uses TRBV11-2 with TRBJ2-1; D gene ambiguous. Germline V CDR1 and CDR2: SGHAT, FQNNGV. V lost 3 bases and J lost 0, with 9 bases in between. The CDR3 length is 15 residues. The CDR3 loop is CASSFDRSSYNEQFF. Partial CDR3 DNA: TGTGCCAGCAGCTTTGATAGAAGCTCCTACAATGAG.

CDR3 sequence: CASSPGQESYGYTF. The covered CDR3 bases are TGTGCCAGTAGTCCGGGACAGGAATCCTATGGC. This sequence joins TRBV19 and TRBJ1-2; TRBD1 aligns across 8 bases. The CDR3 end falls 3 residues outside the read, so it is completed with the germline J gene. CDR3 length: 14 residues. V trimming: 5 bases; J trimming: 4 bases; junction bases outside the gene matches: 6. CDR1 is LNHDA, CDR2 SQIVND, per germline (reference sequence). The entire variable domain, with the rest obtained from reference TRBV19 and TRBJ1-2, is as follows: DGGITQSPKYLFRKEGQNVTLSCEQNLNHDAMYWYRQDPGQGLRLIYYSQIVNDFQKGDIAEGYSVSREKKESFPLTVTSAQKNPTAFYLCASSPGQESYGYTFGSGTRLTVV.

Concerning this clone: With the read ending 3 residues before the CDR3 end, the germline J gene is used to fill in that end. V is TRBV20-1 and J is TRBJ1-2; tentative D call: TRBD1 (5 bases). Germline V gene sequence: CDR1 DFQATT, CDR2 SNEGSKA (reference sequence). V lost 1 base, J lost 2 bases, and 11 bases lay in between. This CDR3 spans 14 amino acids. Partial CDR3 DNA: TGCAGTGCTAGAGCTCAGGGCTCGAACTATGGC. Its translation: CSARAQGSNYG. The entire CDR3 sequence reads CSARAQGSNYGYTF.

A word on this clone: The read ends 3 residues early relative to the CDR3; the germline J gene fills the gap. The rearrangement joins TRBV30 to TRBJ2-3, with 9 positions matching TRBD1. CDR1 and CDR2 from the germline V gene are GTSNPN and SVGIG (reference sequence). The CDR3 extends over 15 amino acids. CDR3 region: CAWSEGQGGQETQYF. Incomplete CDR3 DNA: TGTGCCTGGAGCGAGGGACAGGGAGGCCAAGAGACG.